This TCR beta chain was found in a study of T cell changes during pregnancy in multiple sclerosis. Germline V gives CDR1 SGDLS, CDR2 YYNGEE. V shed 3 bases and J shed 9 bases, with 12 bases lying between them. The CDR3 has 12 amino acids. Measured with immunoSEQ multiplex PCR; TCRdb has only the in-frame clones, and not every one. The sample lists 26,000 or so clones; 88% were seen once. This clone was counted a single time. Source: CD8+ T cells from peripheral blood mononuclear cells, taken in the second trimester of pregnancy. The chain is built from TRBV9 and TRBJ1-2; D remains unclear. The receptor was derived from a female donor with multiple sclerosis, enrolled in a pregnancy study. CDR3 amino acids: CASSGARESYTF. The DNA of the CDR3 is TGTGCCAGCAGCGGGGCGAGAGAGAGCTACACCTTC.